The 25 T cell receptor beta chains given below trace back to one sample, sequenced in a study of somatic mutations in cytotoxic T cells in rheumatoid arthritis. TCRdb's table, derived via immunoSEQ multiplex PCR, lists solely in-frame clones and lacks some. The data hold 15,000 to 20,000 clones, with approximately 80% observed a single time. Sequenced sample: CD8+ T cells sorted from blood. These receptor sequences come from an adult with rheumatoid arthritis.

This chain joins TRBV6-1 and TRBJ2-4, with 9 positions matching TRBD1. Germline CDR1 is MNHNS and CDR2 is SASEGT. The J segment lost 8 bases and the V segment lost 11 bases, leaving 16 bases of the junction unmatched. This CDR3 contains 15 residues. CDR3 in amino acids: CARPGHRGRPHIQYF. The CDR3 DNA sequence: TGTGCCCGCCCAGGCCACAGGGGGCGGCCCCACATTCAGTACTTC.

This clone appeared a few times. This chain joins TRBV5-4 and TRBJ2-7; D ambiguous. The CDR3 contains 14 residues. Germline V lookup: CDR1 SGHNT, CDR2 YYREEE (reference sequence). Trimming took 0 bases from V and 1 from J, leaving 8 bases between them. CDR3 sequence: CASSLAGLSYEQYF. CDR3 coding DNA: TGTGCCAGCAGCTTGGCCGGGCTATCCTACGAGCAGTACTTC.

The J gene is TRBJ1-2, the V gene TRBV5-5; D unresolved. Germline-derived CDR1 and CDR2 are SGHKS and YYEKEE (reference sequence). Trimming removed 0 bases at V and 7 bases at J, with 13 bases between. The CDR3 has 14 amino acids. The CDR3 DNA follows: TGTGCCAGCAGCTTGGGACCCGCGGCCTTTGGCTACACCTTC. Its translation is CASSLGPAAFGYTF.

The chain joins TRBV6-4 to TRBJ2-2, with 12 bases fitting TRBD1. This CDR3 has 16 amino acids. Germline V gene sequence: CDR1 MRHNA, CDR2 SNTAGT. Trimming cost V 5 bases and J 3 bases; bases outside gene matches: 4. The CDR3 DNA reads as TGTGCCAGCAGTCCCGGGACAGGGGGCGACACCGGGGAGCTGTTTTTT. Protein product: CASSPGTGGDTGELFF.

The rearrangement uses TRBV19 and TRBJ1-2, with D maybe TRBD1 (6 bases). Per the germline V gene, CDR1 is LNHDA and CDR2 is SQIVND (reference sequence). The CDR3 consists of 12 residues. V lost 3 bases and J 6 bases, leaving 8 bases between the germline ends. The CDR3, as DNA: TGTGCCAGTAGTATCCCAGGGGATGGCTACACCTTC. It is translated as CASSIPGDGYTF.

CDR3 sequence: CASSAPLHF. Here the CDR3 DNA reads TGTGCCAGCAGTGCACCCCTCCACTTT. The rearrangement links TRBV6-6 to TRBJ1-6, with no clear D. CDR3 length: 9 residues. CDR1 is MNHNY and CDR2 is SVGAGI in the germline V gene (reference sequence). V gave up 5 bases and J gave up 11 bases, with 1 base separating them.

In this sample, this clone turned up once. V usage is TRBV7-2 and J usage is TRBJ2-1; 8 positions agree with TRBD2. V lost 5 bases, J lost 4 bases, and 13 bases stayed unmatched. Germline CDR1 SGHTA, CDR2 FQGNSA. The CDR3 runs 17 residues. CDR3 amino acids: CASSPSLAGPPYNEQFF. DNA of the CDR3: TGTGCCAGCAGCCCCAGCCTAGCGGGCCCCCCATACAATGAGCAGTTCTTC. The variable domain in full, with the rest retrieved from reference TRBV7-2 and TRBJ2-1, is GAGVSQSPSNKVTEKGKDVELRCDPISGHTALYWYRQSLGQGLEFLIYFQGNSAPDKSGLPSDRFSAERTGGSVSTLTIQRTQQEDSAVYLCASSPSLAGPPYNEQFFGPGTRLTVL.

This clone has a handful of counts. The rearrangement uses TRBV9 and TRBJ2-1; perhaps TRBD1 as D (6 bases). This CDR3 is 14 amino acids long. Trimming stripped 0 bases from V and 7 bases from J, with 11 bases between. Germline CDR1 and CDR2: SGDLS and YYNGEE. CDR3 sequence reads: CASSVGDISNEQFF. The CDR3 DNA is TGTGCCAGCAGCGTAGGGGACATTTCAAATGAGCAGTTCTTC.

This clone turned up a few times. The chain carries TRBV30 and TRBJ1-1, with no clear D. Germline assignment: CDR1 GTSNPN and CDR2 SVGIG (reference sequence). Deletions cut 8 bases from V and 4 bases from J, with 8 bases between. The CDR3 runs to 10 residues. CDR3 bases: TGTGCCGCAACGCTCACTGAAGCTTTCTTT. Residues: CAATLTEAFF.

J is TRBJ2-7 and V is TRBV4-1; 9 bases agree with TRBD1. This CDR3 region has 15 residues. Trimming at V came to 2 bases and at J to 2 bases, leaving 4 bases not matched to a gene. Per germline, CDR1 MGHRA and CDR2 YSYEKL. The chain's CDR3 is CASSQRGTGPYEQYF. DNA of the CDR3: TGCGCCAGCAGCCAAAGGGGGACAGGGCCCTACGAGCAGTACTTC.

J is TRBJ2-7 and V is TRBV7-2, with D possibly TRBD2 on 6 matching bases. Germline CDR1 is SGHTA and CDR2 is FQGNSA. V gave up 6 bases and J gave up 5 bases, with 20 bases separating them. This CDR3 contains 15 residues. CDR3 nucleotide sequence: TGTGCCAGCAGTCGGGACGGGAGCTTCAGCCACGAGCAGTACTTC. Translating it yields CASSRDGSFSHEQYF. Full variable domain (remainder filled in from reference TRBV7-2 and TRBJ2-7): GAGVSQSPSNKVTEKGKDVELRCDPISGHTALYWYRQSLGQGLEFLIYFQGNSAPDKSGLPSDRFSAERTGGSVSTLTIQRTQQEDSAVYLCASSRDGSFSHEQYFGPGTRLTVT.

The rearrangement joins TRBV19 to TRBJ1-2; maybe TRBD1 (5 bases). V was pared by 10 bases and J by 5 bases, with 11 bases between. The CDR3 consists of 11 residues. Germline CDR1 and CDR2: LNHDA and SQIVND (reference sequence). The CDR3 loop is CATDGGYGYTF. In DNA, the CDR3 is TGTGCCACCGACGGGGGGTATGGCTACACCTTC.

V is TRBV25-1 and J is TRBJ1-5; perhaps TRBD1 as D (5 bases). The CDR3 sequence is 17 residues long. Germline loops: CDR1 MGHDK, CDR2 SYGVNS. The ends were cut back, 2 bases at V and 4 bases at J, with 18 bases in the middle. CDR3 sequence: CASSETQDRHKNQPQHF. DNA for the CDR3: TGTGCCAGCAGTGAAACCCAAGACAGACACAAAAATCAGCCCCAGCATTTT.

The J gene is TRBJ2-1, the V gene TRBV6-1; TRBD2 agrees at 9 bases. Germline CDR1 is MNHNS and CDR2 is SASEGT. This CDR3 has 15 residues. The trim removed 7 bases at V and 13 bases at J, leaving 17 bases unmatched. The chain's CDR3 is CASKDTNLAGVVQFF. The CDR3 DNA follows: TGTGCCAGCAAAGATACCAACTTAGCGGGGGTAGTTCAGTTCTTC.

The chain combines TRBV29-1 with TRBJ1-1; no firm D call. Trimming shortened V by 6 bases and J by 6 bases, and 11 bases separated the two germline ends. CDR3 size: 11 residues. Germline CDR1 is SQVTM and CDR2 is ANQGSEA. In nucleotides, the CDR3 is TGCAGCGTCCCCGGGCGGTCTGAAGCTTTCTTT. Its translation: CSVPGRSEAFF.

The V call is TRBV5-1, the J call TRBJ1-1; D gene uncertain. The CDR3 loop spans 14 amino acids. From germline, CDR1 is SGHRS and CDR2 YFSETQ. Trimming took 0 bases from V and 6 from J, leaving 12 bases between them. The CDR3 nucleotides read TGCGCCAGCAGCTTGGCCTCTGGCCCACCTGAAGCTTTCTTT. Translated: CASSLASGPPEAFF.

Only a few counts were recorded for this clone. The chain is built from TRBV7-9 and TRBJ1-3, with 9 positions matching TRBD1. The CDR3 is 18 residues long. V lost 1 base to trimming and J lost 4 bases; unmatched junction nucleotides: 11. Germline V CDR1 and CDR2: SEHNR, FQNEAQ (reference sequence). CDR3 nucleotide sequence: TGTGCCAGCAGCTTAGGGGGACAGGGTTTTATCCCCGGAAACACCATATATTTT. It encodes CASSLGGQGFIPGNTIYF.

This chain joins TRBV6-5 and TRBJ1-1; D uncertain. The germline V gene encodes CDR1 MNHEY and CDR2 SVGAGI. This CDR3 spans 13 amino acids. Deletions cut 6 bases from V and 4 bases from J, with 12 bases between. The CDR3 spells CASRHTVGTEAFF. In DNA form, the CDR3 reads TGTGCCAGCAGACACACCGTCGGCACTGAAGCTTTCTTT.

The chain has TRBV5-1 and TRBJ1-4; no clear D gene. V gave up 7 bases and J gave up 0 bases, with 13 bases separating them. CDR1 and CDR2 from the germline V gene are SGHRS and YFSETQ. The CDR3 has 15 amino acids. CDR3 in DNA: TGCGCCAGCGCACTGTCAGGAGCAACTAATGAAAAACTGTTTTTT. Protein sequence: CASALSGATNEKLFF.

This sequence joins TRBV27 and TRBJ1-1; D remains unclear. CDR3 length equals 14 residues. V shed 3 bases and J shed 3 bases, with 11 bases lying between them. CDR1 is MNHEY and CDR2 is SMNVEV in the germline V gene (reference sequence). The CDR3 coding sequence is TGTGCCAGCAGTTTTCAGCGAGGAGACACTGAAGCTTTCTTT. Translating gives CASSFQRGDTEAFF.

This clone showed up just once. This chain links TRBV4-1 with TRBJ1-2; tentative D call: TRBD1 (5 bases). This CDR3 contains 15 residues. V dropped 0 bases and J dropped 3 bases, with 11 bases sitting between them. Germline V gives CDR1 MGHRA, CDR2 YSYEKL. This CDR3 reads CASSQEGGSDYGYTF. For the CDR3, the DNA is TGCGCCAGCAGCCAAGAGGGGGGGTCAGACTATGGCTACACCTTC.

The chain links TRBV27 to TRBJ2-7; the match to TRBD1 covers 7 bases. CDR3 length equals 15 residues. Germline V gene lookup returns CDR1 MNHEY and CDR2 SMNVEV (reference sequence). The ends lost 5 bases at V and 2 bases at J; junction bases unmatched: 9. CDR3 in DNA: TGTGCCAGCAGTCCCGGGACAGAGAGTCCCTACGAGCAGTACTTC. Amino acids: CASSPGTESPYEQYF.

In nucleotides, the CDR3 is TGTGCCAGCAGCCGGACAGGGGCTGAAAAACTGTTTTTT. Its translation: CASSRTGAEKLFF. The V call is TRBV7-9, the J call TRBJ1-4; 9 positions agree with TRBD1. V trimming: 5 bases; J trimming: 7 bases; junction bases outside the gene matches: 2. CDR1 is SEHNR, CDR2 FQNEAQ, per germline (reference sequence). The CDR3 runs to 13 residues.

This chain connects TRBV7-3 to TRBJ2-2; tentatively, D is TRBD1 or TRBD2 (5 bases each). The ends were cut back, 1 base at V and 5 bases at J, with 17 bases in the middle. Germline CDR1 and CDR2: SGHTA and FQGTGA. This CDR3 region has 17 residues. The CDR3 loop reads CASSLRETGLLTGELFF. CDR3 nucleotides: TGTGCCAGCAGCTTAAGGGAAACGGGGCTGTTAACCGGGGAGCTGTTTTTT.

This clone was observed once. The V call is TRBV5-1, the J call TRBJ2-7; 7 bases are shared with TRBD2. The germline V gene has CDR1 SGHRS and CDR2 YFSETQ. The length of the CDR3 is 17 residues. The V gene end was trimmed by 3 bases and the J gene end by 3 bases; junction bases not matched to a gene: 15. Here the CDR3 DNA reads TGCGCCAGCAGCTCCGGGAGGAGGGACTATAGTTTCTACGAGCAGTACTTC. This codes for CASSSGRRDYSFYEQYF.